A selection of T cell receptor beta chains follows, all from one sample in a study of cytomegalovirus exposure and HLA in healthy donors. Repertoires were generated with immunoSEQ multiplex PCR, while TCRdb's copy carries only in-frame clones and drops some. The sample shows about 150,000 clones, approximately 94% of them seen only once. The sequenced sample was PBMCs. The source is a man aged 18 to 29 in good health and CMV-seropositive. Each CDR3 is given with its conserved first and last residue. A D gene is named only where the DNA matches it firmly. Some rows mark clone size as missing; the rest say once, few, many or name a class of expanded clone.

CDR3 protein: CASSLSSGSGHEQFF
CDR3 DNA: TGCGCCAGCAGCTTATCTAGCGGGAGCGGCCATGAGCAGTTCTTC
J gene: TRBJ2-1
clone size: NA
D gene: TRBD2
V gene: TRBV5-1

CDR3 protein: CASSLDHSTYEQYF
CDR3 DNA: TGTGCCAGCAGCTTAGATCACAGCACCTACGAGCAGTACTTC
J gene: TRBJ2-7
clone size: NA
D gene: NA
V gene: TRBV7-2

CDR3 protein: CASSPGQGMAGVYEQYF
CDR3 DNA: TGCGCCAGCAGCCCCGGACAGGGGATGGCTGGAGTATACGAGCAGTACTTC
J gene: TRBJ2-7
clone size: NA
D gene: TRBD1
V gene: TRBV5-1

CDR3 protein: CSVGIEHGYTF
CDR3 DNA: TGCAGTGTGGGCATAGAACATGGCTACACCTTC
J gene: TRBJ1-2
clone size: NA
D gene: NA
V gene: TRBV20-1

CDR3 protein: CASSGSEVYYEQYF
CDR3 DNA: TGTGCCAGCAGTGGGAGTGAGGTCTACTACGAGCAGTACTTC
J gene: TRBJ2-7
clone size: NA
D gene: NA
V gene: TRBV28

CDR3 protein: CSVGGSGTGEVLFF
CDR3 DNA: TGCAGCGTTGGGGGATCAGGGACAGGGGAGGTCCTGTTCTTC
J gene: TRBJ2-1
clone size: once
D gene: TRBD1
V gene: TRBV29-1

CDR3 protein: CASSPTGPYSPLHF
CDR3 DNA: TGTGCCAGCAGCCCGACAGGTCCGTATTCACCCCTCCACTTT
J gene: TRBJ1-6
clone size: NA
D gene: NA
V gene: TRBV6-1

CDR3 protein: CATSRVAKGLTGGAGANVLTF
CDR3 DNA: TGTGCCACCAGCAGAGTGGCCAAGGGACTAACAGGGGGCGCTGGGGCCAACGTCCTGACTTTC
J gene: TRBJ2-6
clone size: NA
D gene: TRBD1
V gene: TRBV15

CDR3 protein: CASSLAGGAGTDTQYF
CDR3 DNA: TGCGCCAGCAGCTTGGCCGGGGGGGCTGGCACAGATACGCAGTATTTT
J gene: TRBJ2-3
clone size: NA
D gene: TRBD2
V gene: TRBV5-1

CDR3 protein: CAWPDWSYNEQFF
CDR3 DNA: TGTGCCTGGCCGGACTGGTCCTACAATGAGCAGTTCTTC
J gene: TRBJ2-1
clone size: many
D gene: NA
V gene: TRBV30

CDR3 protein: CASRDTSTTWSTDTQYF
CDR3 DNA: TGTGCCAGCAGGGATACTAGCACCACTTGGAGCACAGATACGCAGTATTTT
J gene: TRBJ2-3
clone size: NA
D gene: NA
V gene: TRBV28

CDR3 protein: CASSFASGELYYEQYF
CDR3 DNA: TGTGCCAGCAGCTTTGCCTCGGGGGAGTTGTACTACGAGCAGTACTTC
J gene: TRBJ2-7
clone size: NA
D gene: NA
V gene: TRBV11-2

CDR3 protein: CASSQFGPFTAVGNTIYF
CDR3 DNA: TGCGCCAGCAGCCAATTCGGACCGTTTACAGCGGTTGGAAACACCATATATTTT
J gene: TRBJ1-3
clone size: NA
D gene: NA
V gene: TRBV4-1

CDR3 protein: CASRRGGASDEQFF
CDR3 DNA: TGTGCCAGCAGGCGAGGGGGGGCGTCCGATGAGCAGTTCTTC
J gene: TRBJ2-1
clone size: NA
D gene: NA
V gene: TRBV5-4

CDR3 protein: CASSLAGRTGITGNTIYF
CDR3 DNA: TGTGCCAGCAGCTTAGCGGGTCGGACAGGGATCACTGGAAACACCATATATTTT
J gene: TRBJ1-3
clone size: NA
D gene: TRBD1
V gene: TRBV7-6

CDR3 protein: CASSAWGDRGFDGYTF
CDR3 DNA: TGTGCCAGCAGTGCCTGGGGGGACAGGGGATTCGATGGCTACACCTTC
J gene: TRBJ1-2
clone size: NA
D gene: TRBD1
V gene: TRBV6-1

CDR3 protein: CSVLSGENNEQFF
CDR3 DNA: TGCAGCGTTCTTAGCGGGGAAAACAATGAGCAGTTCTTC
J gene: TRBJ2-1
clone size: NA
D gene: TRBD2
V gene: TRBV29-1

CDR3 protein: CASSFLSGNTDTQYF
CDR3 DNA: TGCGCCAGCAGCTTCCTTAGCGGGAACACAGATACGCAGTATTTT
J gene: TRBJ2-3
clone size: once
D gene: TRBD2
V gene: TRBV5-1

CDR3 protein: CASSPDGRANYGYTF
CDR3 DNA: TGTGCCAGCAGCCCAGACGGCAGGGCCAACTATGGCTACACCTTC
J gene: TRBJ1-2
clone size: NA
D gene: NA
V gene: TRBV11-1

CDR3 protein: CASLLAGVYNEQFF
CDR3 DNA: TGTGCCAGCCTGCTAGCGGGAGTCTACAATGAGCAGTTCTTC
J gene: TRBJ2-1
clone size: NA
D gene: TRBD2
V gene: TRBV5-6

CDR3 protein: CASSFLPRTLDRGLAETYEQYF
CDR3 DNA: TGTGCCAGCAGTTTTCTGCCGCGTACCTTGGACAGGGGACTAGCGGAAACCTACGAGCAGTACTTC
J gene: TRBJ2-7
clone size: NA
D gene: TRBD2
V gene: TRBV28

CDR3 protein: CASSPGGNYNEQFF
CDR3 DNA: TGTGCCAGCAGTCCTGGCGGGAACTACAATGAGCAGTTCTTC
J gene: TRBJ2-1
clone size: NA
D gene: NA
V gene: TRBV27

CDR3 protein: CASSLASGRPTDTQYF
CDR3 DNA: TGCGCCAGCAGCTTGGCTAGCGGGAGGCCCACAGATACGCAGTATTTT
J gene: TRBJ2-3
clone size: NA
D gene: TRBD2
V gene: TRBV5-1

CDR3 protein: CASSLLVQAKYYNEQFF
CDR3 DNA: TGTGCCAGCAGCTTGTTAGTACAGGCCAAATATTACAATGAGCAGTTCTTC
J gene: TRBJ2-1
clone size: NA
D gene: NA
V gene: TRBV5-6

CDR3 protein: CASSECLGGIRNQPQHF
CDR3 DNA: TGTGCCAGCAGTGAGTGTCTGGGGGGGATTAGGAATCAGCCCCAGCATTTT
J gene: TRBJ1-5
clone size: NA
D gene: NA
V gene: TRBV25-1

CDR3 protein: CASSLDGGNEKLFF
CDR3 DNA: TGCGCCAGCAGCTTGGACGGGGGGAATGAAAAACTGTTTTTT
J gene: TRBJ1-4
clone size: NA
D gene: NA
V gene: TRBV5-1

CDR3 protein: CATGGAITGNEQFF
CDR3 DNA: TGTGCCACCGGGGGAGCAATTACAGGCAATGAGCAGTTCTTC
J gene: TRBJ2-1
clone size: once
D gene: NA
V gene: TRBV6-6

CDR3 protein: CASSRRAQAEQYF
CDR3 DNA: TGTGCCAGCAGCCGTCGTGCGCAGGCCGAGCAGTACTTC
J gene: TRBJ2-7
clone size: NA
D gene: NA
V gene: TRBV11-2

CDR3 protein: CASSYTGTGTGGPYEQYF
CDR3 DNA: TGTGCCAGCAGCTATACCGGGACAGGGACGGGAGGGCCATACGAGCAGTACTTC
J gene: TRBJ2-7
clone size: NA
D gene: NA
V gene: TRBV5-4

CDR3 protein: CASSFRGSWPEQYF
CDR3 DNA: TGTGCCAGCAGCTTCCGCGGGAGTTGGCCCGAGCAGTACTTC
J gene: TRBJ2-7
clone size: NA
D gene: TRBD2
V gene: TRBV5-8

CDR3 protein: CASSEDRGRNEKLFF
CDR3 DNA: TGTGCCAGCAGCGAGGACAGGGGACGAAATGAAAAACTGTTTTTT
J gene: TRBJ1-4
clone size: NA
D gene: TRBD1
V gene: TRBV7-9

CDR3 protein: CASTFYDRPNNEQYF
CDR3 DNA: TGTGCCAGCACCTTTTATGACAGACCCAACAACGAGCAGTACTTC
J gene: TRBJ2-7
clone size: NA
D gene: NA
V gene: TRBV28

CDR3 protein: CASSLDRQWGVNTEAFF
CDR3 DNA: TGCGCCAGCAGCTTGGACAGGCAGTGGGGGGTGAACACTGAAGCTTTCTTT
J gene: TRBJ1-1
clone size: NA
D gene: NA
V gene: TRBV5-1

CDR3 protein: CASSRTRSGKRNNEQFF
CDR3 DNA: TGTGCCAGCAGCCGGACCCGAAGCGGGAAGAGGAACAATGAGCAGTTCTTC
J gene: TRBJ2-1
clone size: NA
D gene: TRBD2
V gene: TRBV7-6

CDR3 protein: CASSLVPGSGETQYF
CDR3 DNA: TGCGCCAGCAGCTTGGTTCCGGGTTCGGGAGAGACCCAGTACTTC
J gene: TRBJ2-5
clone size: NA
D gene: NA
V gene: TRBV5-1

CDR3 protein: CASSEYGEITDTQYF
CDR3 DNA: TGTGCCAGCAGTGAATATGGGGAGATCACAGATACGCAGTATTTT
J gene: TRBJ2-3
clone size: NA
D gene: NA
V gene: TRBV25-1

CDR3 protein: CASGPIKNTGELFF
CDR3 DNA: TGTGCCAGCGGGCCCATCAAGAACACCGGGGAGCTGTTTTTT
J gene: TRBJ2-2
clone size: NA
D gene: NA
V gene: TRBV9

CDR3 protein: CASGRAGAHEQFF
CDR3 DNA: TGTGCCAGCGGTAGAGCGGGCGCCCATGAGCAGTTCTTC
J gene: TRBJ2-1
clone size: NA
D gene: NA
V gene: TRBV25-1

CDR3 protein: CASSLIQGGYGYTF
CDR3 DNA: TGTGCCAGCAGCTTGATACAGGGCGGCTATGGCTACACCTTC
J gene: TRBJ1-2
clone size: once
D gene: NA
V gene: TRBV5-6

CDR3 protein: CASTPGLTNTGELFF
CDR3 DNA: TGTGCCAGCACCCCGGGACTTACGAACACCGGGGAGCTGTTTTTT
J gene: TRBJ2-2
clone size: NA
D gene: NA
V gene: TRBV6-1

CDR3 protein: CASSLAGPVNEQFF
CDR3 DNA: TGTGCCAGCAGCTTGGCTGGCCCCGTCAATGAGCAGTTCTTC
J gene: TRBJ2-1
clone size: once
D gene: NA
V gene: TRBV5-4

CDR3 protein: CASSVPLATRSTDTQYF
CDR3 DNA: TGTGCCAGCAGCGTTCCCTTAGCGACGCGAAGCACAGATACGCAGTATTTT
J gene: TRBJ2-3
clone size: NA
D gene: NA
V gene: TRBV9

CDR3 protein: CASSPPGQPYEQYF
CDR3 DNA: TGTGCCAGCAGCCCTCCGGGACAGCCGTACGAGCAGTACTTC
J gene: TRBJ2-7
clone size: NA
D gene: TRBD1
V gene: TRBV11-3